Reported below is one T cell receptor beta chain. This sample is part of a study of technical replicates of blood from four donors. The data were produced by immunoSEQ multiplex PCR, yet TCRdb's version contains in-frame clones alone and is incomplete. The sample yields under 95,000 clones, about 94% seen once. The material sequenced was T cells isolated from PBMCs. The TCR originated in a human donor in good health.

CDR3 residues: CASSPGQGNTEAFF. The CDR3 region has the DNA TGTGCCAGCAGCCCCGGACAGGGGAACACTGAAGCTTTCTTT. The chain has TRBV7-9 and TRBJ1-1, with TRBD1 matching 8 bases. Trimming took 5 bases from V and 1 from J; bases not matched to a gene: 3. The CDR3 spans 14 residues. Germline loops: CDR1 SEHNR, CDR2 FQNEAQ (reference sequence). Complete variable domain (other parts from reference TRBV7-9 and TRBJ1-1): DTGVSQNPRHKITKRGQNVTFRCDPISEHNRLYWYRQTLGQGPEFLTYFQNEAQLEKSRLLSDRFSAERPKGSFSTLEIQRTEQGDSAMYLCASSPGQGNTEAFFGQGTRLTVV.